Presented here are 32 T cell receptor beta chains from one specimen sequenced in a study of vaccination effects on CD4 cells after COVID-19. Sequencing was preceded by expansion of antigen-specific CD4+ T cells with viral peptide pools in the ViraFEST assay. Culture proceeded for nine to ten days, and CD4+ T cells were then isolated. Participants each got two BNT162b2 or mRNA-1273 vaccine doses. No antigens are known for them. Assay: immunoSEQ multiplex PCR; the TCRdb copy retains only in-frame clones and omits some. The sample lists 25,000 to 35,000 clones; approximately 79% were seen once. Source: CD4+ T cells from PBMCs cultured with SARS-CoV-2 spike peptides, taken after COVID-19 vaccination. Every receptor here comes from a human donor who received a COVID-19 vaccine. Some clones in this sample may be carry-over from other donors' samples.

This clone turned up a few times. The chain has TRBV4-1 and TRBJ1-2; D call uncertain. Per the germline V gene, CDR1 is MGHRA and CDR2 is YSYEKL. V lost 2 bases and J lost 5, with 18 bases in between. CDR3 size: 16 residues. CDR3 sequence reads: CASSQHSLSGSYGYTF. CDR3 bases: TGCGCCAGCAGCCAACATAGTTTGTCCGGGTCTTATGGCTACACCTTC.

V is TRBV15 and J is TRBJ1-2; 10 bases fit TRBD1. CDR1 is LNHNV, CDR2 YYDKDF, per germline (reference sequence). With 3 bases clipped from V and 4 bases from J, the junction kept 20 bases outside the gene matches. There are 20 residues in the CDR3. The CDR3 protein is CATSSPIRDRGGGFGYGYTF. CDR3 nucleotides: TGTGCCACCAGCAGCCCGATCCGGGACAGGGGAGGGGGCTTTGGCTATGGCTACACCTTC.

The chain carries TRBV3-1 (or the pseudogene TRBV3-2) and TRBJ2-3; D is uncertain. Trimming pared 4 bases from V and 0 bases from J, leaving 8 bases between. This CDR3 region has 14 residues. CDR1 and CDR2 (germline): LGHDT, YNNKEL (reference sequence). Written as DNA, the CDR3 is TGTGCCAGCAGCCTGACATATAGCACAGATACGCAGTATTTT. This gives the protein CASSLTYSTDTQYF.

Written as DNA, the CDR3 is TGTGCCAGCAGTGTACGAATAGGGACAGGGTATGGCTACACCTTC. This translates into CASSVRIGTGYGYTF. The chain couples TRBV2 to TRBJ1-2; 9 nucleotides line up with TRBD1. V was clipped by 4 bases and J by 5 bases; unmatched bases: 8. This CDR3 is built from 15 residues. The V gene's germline CDR1 is SNHLY and CDR2 FYNNEI. The full variable domain, rest sourced from reference TRBV2 and TRBJ1-2, is EPEVTQTPSHQVTQMGQEVILRCVPISNHLYFYWYRQILGQKVEFLVSFYNNEISEKSEIFDDQFSVERPDGSNFTLKIRSTKLEDSAMYFCASSVRIGTGYGYTFGSGTRLTVV.

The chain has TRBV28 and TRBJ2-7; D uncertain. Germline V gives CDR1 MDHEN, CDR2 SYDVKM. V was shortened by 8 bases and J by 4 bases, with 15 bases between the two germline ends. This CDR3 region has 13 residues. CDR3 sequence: CASSGGWSYEQYV. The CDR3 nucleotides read TGTGCCAGCTCCGGTGGATGGTCATACGAGCAGTACGTC.

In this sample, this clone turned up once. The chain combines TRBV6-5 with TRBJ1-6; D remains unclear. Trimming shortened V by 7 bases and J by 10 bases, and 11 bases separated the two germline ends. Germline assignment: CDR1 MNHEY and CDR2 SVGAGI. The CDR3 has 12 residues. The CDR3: CASTRQVSPLHF. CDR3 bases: TGTGCCAGCACTAGACAAGTCTCACCCCTCCACTTT.

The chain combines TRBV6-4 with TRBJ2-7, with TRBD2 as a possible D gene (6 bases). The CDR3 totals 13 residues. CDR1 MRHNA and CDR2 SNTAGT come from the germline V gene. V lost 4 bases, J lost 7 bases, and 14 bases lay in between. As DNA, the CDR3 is TGTGCCAGCAGTGGTCGTCTGGGAGGAGAGCAGTACGTC. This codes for CASSGRLGGEQYV.

The chain's CDR3 is CASTPDRGITIGEKLFF. The CDR3 DNA reads TGTGCCAGTACTCCGGACAGGGGGATCACGATTGGGGAAAAACTGTTTTTT. This chain joins TRBV19 and TRBJ1-4; 10 bases agree with TRBD1. This CDR3 has 17 residues. Per the germline V gene, CDR1 is LNHDA and CDR2 is SQIVND (reference sequence). The ends lost 7 bases at V and 8 bases at J; junction bases unmatched: 16.

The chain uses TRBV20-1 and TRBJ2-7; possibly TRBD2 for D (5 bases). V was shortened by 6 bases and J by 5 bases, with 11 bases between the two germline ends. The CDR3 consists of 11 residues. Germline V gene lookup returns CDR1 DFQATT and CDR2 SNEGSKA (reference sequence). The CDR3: CSAVLGHEQYV. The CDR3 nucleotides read TGCAGTGCCGTACTAGGTCACGAGCAGTACGTC.

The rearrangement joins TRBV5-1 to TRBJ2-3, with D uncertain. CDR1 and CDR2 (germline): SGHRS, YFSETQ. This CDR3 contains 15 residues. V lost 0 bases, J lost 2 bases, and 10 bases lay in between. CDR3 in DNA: TGCGCCAGCAGCTTGGGTGGGCAGTCCACAGATACGCAGTATTTT. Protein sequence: CASSLGGQSTDTQYF.

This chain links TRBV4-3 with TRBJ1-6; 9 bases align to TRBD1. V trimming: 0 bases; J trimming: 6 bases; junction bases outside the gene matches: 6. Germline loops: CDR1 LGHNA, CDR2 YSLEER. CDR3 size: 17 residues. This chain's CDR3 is CASSQDLTGQGNSPLHF. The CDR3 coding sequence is TGCGCCAGCAGCCAAGATCTCACGGGACAGGGTAATTCACCCCTCCACTTT.

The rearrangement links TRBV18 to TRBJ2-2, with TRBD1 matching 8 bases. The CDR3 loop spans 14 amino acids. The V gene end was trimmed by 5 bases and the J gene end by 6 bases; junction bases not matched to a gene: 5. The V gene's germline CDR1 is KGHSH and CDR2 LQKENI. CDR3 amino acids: CASSWTGSAGELFF. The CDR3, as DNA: TGTGCCAGCTCATGGACAGGGTCGGCCGGGGAGCTGTTTTTT.

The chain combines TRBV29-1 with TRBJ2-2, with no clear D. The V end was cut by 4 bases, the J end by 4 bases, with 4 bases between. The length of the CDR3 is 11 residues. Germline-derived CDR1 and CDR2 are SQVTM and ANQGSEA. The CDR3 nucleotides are TGCAGCGTTGCTCTCACCGGGGAGCTGTTTTTT. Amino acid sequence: CSVALTGELFF.

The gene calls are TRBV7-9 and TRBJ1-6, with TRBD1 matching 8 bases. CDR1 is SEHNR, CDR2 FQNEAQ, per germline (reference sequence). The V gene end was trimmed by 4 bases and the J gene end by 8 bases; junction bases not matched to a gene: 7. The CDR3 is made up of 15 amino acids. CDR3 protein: CASSYTGQGDSPLHF. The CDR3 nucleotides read TGTGCCAGCAGCTACACCGGACAGGGAGATTCACCCCTCCACTTT.

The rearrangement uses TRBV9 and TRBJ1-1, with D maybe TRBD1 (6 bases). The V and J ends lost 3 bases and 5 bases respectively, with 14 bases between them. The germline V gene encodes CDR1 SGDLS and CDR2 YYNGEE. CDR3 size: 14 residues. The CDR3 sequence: CASSAQVGGTEAFF. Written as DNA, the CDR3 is TGTGCCAGCAGCGCCCAAGTAGGGGGGACTGAAGCTTTCTTT.

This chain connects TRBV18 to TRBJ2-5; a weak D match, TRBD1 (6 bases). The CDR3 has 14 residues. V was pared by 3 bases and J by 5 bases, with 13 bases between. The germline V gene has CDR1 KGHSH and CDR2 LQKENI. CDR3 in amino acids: CASSPDSLRETQYF. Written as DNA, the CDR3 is TGTGCCAGCTCACCGGACAGCCTAAGGGAGACCCAGTACTTC. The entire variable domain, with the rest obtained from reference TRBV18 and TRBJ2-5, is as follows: NAGVMQNPRHLVRRRGQEARLRCSPMKGHSHVYWYRQLPEEGLKFMVYLQKENIIDESGMPKERFSAEFPKEGPSILRIQQVVRGDSAAYFCASSPDSLRETQYFGPGTRLLVL.

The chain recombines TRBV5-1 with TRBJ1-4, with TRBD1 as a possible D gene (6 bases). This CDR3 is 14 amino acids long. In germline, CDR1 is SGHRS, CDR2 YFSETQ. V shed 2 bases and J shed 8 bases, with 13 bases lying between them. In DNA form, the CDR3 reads TGCGCCAGCAGCTTCGAGCGGGGGCGGGAAAAACTGTTTTTT. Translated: CASSFERGREKLFF.

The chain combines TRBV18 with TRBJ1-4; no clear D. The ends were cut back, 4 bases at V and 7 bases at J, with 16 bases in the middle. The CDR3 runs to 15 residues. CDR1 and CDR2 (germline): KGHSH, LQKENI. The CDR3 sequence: CASSLPGPTGEKLFF. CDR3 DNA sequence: TGTGCCAGCTCACTCCCCGGGCCAACGGGTGAAAAACTGTTTTTT.

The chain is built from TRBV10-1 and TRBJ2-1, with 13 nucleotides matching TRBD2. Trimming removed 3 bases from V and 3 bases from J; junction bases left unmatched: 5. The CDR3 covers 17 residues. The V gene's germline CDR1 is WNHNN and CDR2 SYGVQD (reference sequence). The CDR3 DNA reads TGCGCCAGCAGTGAAAAACTAGCGGGGGGGAGCTACAATGAGCAGTTCTTC. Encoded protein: CASSEKLAGGSYNEQFF.

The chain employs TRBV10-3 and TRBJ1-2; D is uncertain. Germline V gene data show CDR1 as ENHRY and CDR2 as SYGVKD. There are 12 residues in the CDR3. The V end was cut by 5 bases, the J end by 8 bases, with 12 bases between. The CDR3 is CAISRDLGGYTF. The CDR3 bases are TGTGCCATCAGTCGGGATCTGGGGGGCTACACCTTC.

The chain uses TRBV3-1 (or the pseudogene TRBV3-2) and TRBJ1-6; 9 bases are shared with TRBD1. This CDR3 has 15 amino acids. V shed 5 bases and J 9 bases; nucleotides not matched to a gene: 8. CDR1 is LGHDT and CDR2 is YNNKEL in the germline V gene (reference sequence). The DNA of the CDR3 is TGTGCCAGCAGCATATCCGGGACAGGGTTTTCACCCCTCCACTTT. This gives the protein CASSISGTGFSPLHF.

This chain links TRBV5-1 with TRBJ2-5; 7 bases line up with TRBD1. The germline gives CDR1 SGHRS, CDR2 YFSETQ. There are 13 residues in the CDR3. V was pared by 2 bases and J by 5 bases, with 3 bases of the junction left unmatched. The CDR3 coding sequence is TGCGCCAGCAGCTTAGGGACAGAGGAGACCCAGTACTTC. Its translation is CASSLGTEETQYF.

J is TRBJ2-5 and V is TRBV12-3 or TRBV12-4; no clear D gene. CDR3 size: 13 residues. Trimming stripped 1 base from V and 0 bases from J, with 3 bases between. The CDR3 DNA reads TGTGCCAGCAGTTTAGGGCACCAAGAGACCCAGTACTTC. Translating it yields CASSLGHQETQYF.

CDR3 in DNA: TGTGCCAGCAGGAGGGCGGGAAGCTATGGCTACACCTTC. This translates into CASRRAGSYGYTF. The chain recombines TRBV27 with TRBJ1-2; D unresolved. There are 13 residues in the CDR3. Germline V gene sequence: CDR1 MNHEY, CDR2 SMNVEV (reference sequence). Deletions cut 6 bases from V and 4 bases from J, with 12 bases between.

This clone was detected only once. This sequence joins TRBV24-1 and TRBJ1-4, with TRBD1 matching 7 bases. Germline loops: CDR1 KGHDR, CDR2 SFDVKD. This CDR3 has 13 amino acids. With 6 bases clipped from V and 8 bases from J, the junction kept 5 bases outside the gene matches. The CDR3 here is CATSTGVGEKLFF. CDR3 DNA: TGTGCCACCAGTACAGGGGTCGGGGAAAAACTGTTTTTT.

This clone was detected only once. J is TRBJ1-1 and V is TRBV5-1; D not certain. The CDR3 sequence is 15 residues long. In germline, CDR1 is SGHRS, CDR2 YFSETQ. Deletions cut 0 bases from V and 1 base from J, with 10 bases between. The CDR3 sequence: CASSLAGWGNTEAFF. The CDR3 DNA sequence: TGCGCCAGCAGCTTGGCAGGTTGGGGGAACACTGAAGCTTTCTTT. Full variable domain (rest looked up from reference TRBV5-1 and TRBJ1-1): KAGVTQTPRYLIKTRGQQVTLSCSPISGHRSVSWYQQTPGQGLQFLFEYFSETQRNKGNFPGRFSGRQFSNSRSEMNVSTLELGDSALYLCASSLAGWGNTEAFFGQGTRLTVV.

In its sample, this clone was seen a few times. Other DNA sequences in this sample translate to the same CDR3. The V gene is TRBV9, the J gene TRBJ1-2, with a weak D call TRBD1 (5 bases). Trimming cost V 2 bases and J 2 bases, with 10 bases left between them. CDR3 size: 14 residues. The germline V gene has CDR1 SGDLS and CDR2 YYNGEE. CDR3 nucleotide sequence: TGTGCCAGCAGCGTCGGGACCGCCAACTATGGCTACACCTTC. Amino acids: CASSVGTANYGYTF.

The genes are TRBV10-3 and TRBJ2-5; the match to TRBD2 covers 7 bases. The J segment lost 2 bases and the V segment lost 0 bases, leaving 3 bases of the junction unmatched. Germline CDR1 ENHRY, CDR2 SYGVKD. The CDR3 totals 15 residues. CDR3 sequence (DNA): TGTGCCATCAGTGAGTCTCTAGCGGTTCAAGAGACCCAGTACTTC. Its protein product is CAISESLAVQETQYF.

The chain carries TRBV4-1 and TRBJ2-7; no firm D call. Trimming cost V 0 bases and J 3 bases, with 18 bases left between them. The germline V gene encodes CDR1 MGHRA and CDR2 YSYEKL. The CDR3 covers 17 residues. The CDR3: CASSQDLNSGWSYEQYV. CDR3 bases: TGCGCCAGCAGCCAAGATCTAAATAGTGGCTGGAGCTACGAGCAGTACGTC.

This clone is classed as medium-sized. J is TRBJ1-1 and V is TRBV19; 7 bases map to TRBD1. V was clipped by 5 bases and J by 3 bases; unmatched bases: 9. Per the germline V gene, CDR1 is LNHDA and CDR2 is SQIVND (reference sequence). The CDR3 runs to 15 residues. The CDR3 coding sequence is TGTGCCAGTAGTCTGACAGGGACGGTAGACACTGAAGCTTTCTTT. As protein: CASSLTGTVDTEAFF. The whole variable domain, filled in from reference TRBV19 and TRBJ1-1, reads DGGITQSPKYLFRKEGQNVTLSCEQNLNHDAMYWYRQDPGQGLRLIYYSQIVNDFQKGDIAEGYSVSREKKESFPLTVTSAQKNPTAFYLCASSLTGTVDTEAFFGQGTRLTVV.

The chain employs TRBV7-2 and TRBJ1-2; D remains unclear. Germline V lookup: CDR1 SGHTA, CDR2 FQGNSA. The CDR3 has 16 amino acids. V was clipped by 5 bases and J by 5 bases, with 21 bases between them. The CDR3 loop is CASSPRRASRQYGYTF. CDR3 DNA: TGTGCCAGCAGCCCACGGCGGGCCTCCCGGCAGTATGGCTACACCTTC.

CDR3 sequence reads: CAWRGGGDTQYF. In DNA, the CDR3 is TGTGCCTGGAGAGGGGGTGGCGATACGCAGTATTTT. V is TRBV30 and J is TRBJ2-3, with a tentative D call TRBD1 (6 bases). Germline V lookup: CDR1 GTSNPN, CDR2 SVGIG (reference sequence). The germline V and J ends were trimmed by 3 bases and 6 bases, with 10 bases remaining between them. This CDR3 is 12 amino acids long.